This record covers a single T cell receptor beta chain. As originally analysed: Quantification of nucleated cells was approximated via reference gene primer amplification. The method was immunoSEQ multiplex PCR; TCRdb's version includes in-frame clones alone and lacks a portion of them. V, J and clone size were drawn from that table, and D and trimming were deduced from the DNA. The repertoire includes under 450,000 clones, 70% to 90% of them detected once, and approximately 1.5% sits in the top ten. These data originate in a study of blood T cell repertoires in COVID-19. Overall study: Spain, Italy and the United States supplied samples that represented acute and convalescent COVID-19.

The CDR3 contains 11 residues. J was trimmed by 7 bases and V by 3 bases; bases with no gene match: 2. CDR1 is DFQATT and CDR2 is SNEGSKA in the germline V gene (reference sequence). The clonotype originates from a woman in her forties with COVID-19, enrolled during active disease. This rearrangement joins TRBV20-1 to TRBJ1-1, with 7 bases aligning to TRBD1. Input material: peripheral blood. CDR3 region: CSARGQSEAFF. DNA for the CDR3: TGCAGTGCTAGGGGACAGAGTGAAGCTTTCTTT.